One T cell receptor beta chain is described in this entry. Antigen specificity is unknown. The TCR beta cDNA libraries carried unique molecular identifiers. When about 0.9 to 11 million T cells were used, they gave some 540,000 cDNA molecules. TCRdb fed the PCR reads into MiXCR, producing one record per CDR3 protein. The table shows hundreds of thousands of distinct CDR3 sequences, with about 40% occurring only once. This entry belongs to a study of post-analysis software for immune sequencing data. Study-wide context: There were relapsing-remitting, secondary progressive and progressive-relapsing multiple sclerosis among the disease courses included. Study-level results: There was significantly lower normalized Chao1 diversity in multiple sclerosis patients than in controls. Compared with controls, patients had more of roughly five TRBV segments, including TRBV5-6, TRBV5-1 and TRBV20-1.

This CDR3 comprises 15 residues. Per the germline V gene, CDR1 is KGHDR and CDR2 is SFDVKD. J gave up 4 bases and V 6 bases, and 9 bases lay outside the gene matches. Sequencing input: blood. V and J are TRBV24-1 and TRBJ2-5; 8 nucleotides agree with TRBD1. The source is a girl aged 5 to 17 with multiple sclerosis. This CDR3 is CATSKRGQGPETQYF. The CDR3 DNA reads as TGTGCCACCAGTAAGAGAGGACAGGGCCCAGAGACCCAGTACTTC.